Described below is a single T cell receptor beta chain sequence and its context. Its antigen remains unidentified. The entry originates in a study of cytomegalovirus exposure and HLA in healthy donors. For the study at large: From roughly 180 million T cells, an earlier analysis saw 90 million to 130 million unique TCR beta sequences.

The CDR3 is made up of 12 amino acids. Trimming stripped 3 bases from V and 14 bases from J, with 11 bases between. Germline V gene lookup returns CDR1 LNHDA and CDR2 SQIVND (reference sequence). The PCR had 60 Vbeta and 13 Jbeta primers. Authors' analysis steps: Counted up in a later analysis, unique TCR beta chains came to about 83 million, with around 10 million shared. Clones were read by immunoSEQ multiplex PCR, and TCRdb kept only the in-frame ones, dropping some. Clonal size and the V and J genes are those of that table, whereas D and trimming came from the DNA. There are fewer than 45,000 clones in the sample; approximately 76% occur only once, and around 8.2% lies in the top ten. Study observations and caveats: Links to common viral pathogens appeared, in a later analysis, for several of the most significant clusters.

This sequence originates from a woman aged 30 to 39 in good health and CMV-seropositive. The chain combines TRBV19 with TRBJ1-6; D ambiguous. The specimen sequenced was PBMCs. This CDR3 reads CASSIGRAALHF. The CDR3 DNA sequence: TGTGCCAGTAGTATTGGCCGCGCGGCCCTCCACTTT.